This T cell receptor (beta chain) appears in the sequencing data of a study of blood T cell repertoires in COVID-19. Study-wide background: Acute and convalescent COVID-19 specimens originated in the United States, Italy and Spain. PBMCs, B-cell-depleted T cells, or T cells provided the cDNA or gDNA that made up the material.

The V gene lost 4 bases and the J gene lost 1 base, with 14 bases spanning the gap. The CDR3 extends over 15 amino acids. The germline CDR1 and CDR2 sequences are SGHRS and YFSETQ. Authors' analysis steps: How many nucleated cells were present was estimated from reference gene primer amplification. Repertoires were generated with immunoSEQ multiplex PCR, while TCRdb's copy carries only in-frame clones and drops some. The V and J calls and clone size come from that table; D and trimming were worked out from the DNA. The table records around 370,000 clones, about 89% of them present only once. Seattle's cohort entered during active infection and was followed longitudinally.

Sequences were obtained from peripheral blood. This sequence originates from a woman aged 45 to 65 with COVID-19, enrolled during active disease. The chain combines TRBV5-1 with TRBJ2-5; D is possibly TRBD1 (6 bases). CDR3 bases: TGCGCCAGCAGCGCCCTGACAGGTTCCCAAGAGACCCAGTACTTC. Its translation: CASSALTGSQETQYF.